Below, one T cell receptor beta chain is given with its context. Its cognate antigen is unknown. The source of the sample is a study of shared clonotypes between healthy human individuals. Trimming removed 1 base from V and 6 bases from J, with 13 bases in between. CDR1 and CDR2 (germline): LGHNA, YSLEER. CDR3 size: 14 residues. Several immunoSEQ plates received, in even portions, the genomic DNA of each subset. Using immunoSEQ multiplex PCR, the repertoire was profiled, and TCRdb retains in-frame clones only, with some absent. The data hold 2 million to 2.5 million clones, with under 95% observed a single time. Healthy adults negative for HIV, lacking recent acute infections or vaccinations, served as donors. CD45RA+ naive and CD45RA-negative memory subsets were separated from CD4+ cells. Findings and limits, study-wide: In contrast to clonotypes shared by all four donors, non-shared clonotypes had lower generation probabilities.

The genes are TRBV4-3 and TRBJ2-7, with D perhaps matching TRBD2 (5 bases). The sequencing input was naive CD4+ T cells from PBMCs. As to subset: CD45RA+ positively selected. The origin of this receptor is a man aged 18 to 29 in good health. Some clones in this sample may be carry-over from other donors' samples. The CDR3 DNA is TGCGCCAGCAGCCAAGTTGAACTAGACGCCGAGCAGTACTTC. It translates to CASSQVELDAEQYF.